This TCR beta chain was profiled in a study of CD8 T cells in ankylosing spondylitis. Overall study results and limits: Disease-linked clones were found to be CD8+ and relatively rare in peripheral blood. Ankylosing spondylitis blood appeared to carry a characteristic TCR beta motif of roughly 8 highly homologous variants. Reportedly, matched ankylosing spondylitis synovial fluid was significantly enriched for disease-linked clones.

On this clonotype: Its antigen remains unknown.

Germline values: CDR1 LGHNA, CDR2 YNFKEQ. The length of the CDR3 is 14 residues. V lost 4 bases and J 2 bases, leaving 9 bases between the germline ends. Libraries of TCR beta came from quantitative 5'-RACE with molecular barcodes. TCRdb processed the 5' RACE reads anew with MiXCR; each CDR3 protein has one entry. Seen here are roughly 250,000 distinct CDR3 sequences, around 7.8% observed once, and the top ten hold almost 7%. This sequence originates from a male donor with ankylosing spondylitis or in good health (not recorded which). The chain joins TRBV4-2 to TRBJ2-1; a weak D match, TRBD2 (6 bases). Material for sequencing was blood, either unsorted or a sorted T cell fraction (not recorded which). The DNA for the CDR3 is TGTGCCAGCAGCCTTAGCGGCCCCTACAATGAGCAGTTCTTC. It translates to CASSLSGPYNEQFF.